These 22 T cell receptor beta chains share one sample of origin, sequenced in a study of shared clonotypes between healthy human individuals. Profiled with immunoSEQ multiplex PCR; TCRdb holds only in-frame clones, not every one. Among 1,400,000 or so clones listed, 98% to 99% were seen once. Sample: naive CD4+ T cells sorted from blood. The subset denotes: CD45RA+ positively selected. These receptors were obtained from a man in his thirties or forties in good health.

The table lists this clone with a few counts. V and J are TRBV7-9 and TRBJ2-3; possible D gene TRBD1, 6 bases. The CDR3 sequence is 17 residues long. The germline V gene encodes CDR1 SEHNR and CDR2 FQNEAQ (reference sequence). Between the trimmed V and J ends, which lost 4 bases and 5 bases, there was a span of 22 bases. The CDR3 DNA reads TGTGCCAGCAGCTCCCCGACAGGTGGGATGCTCGTAGATACGCAGTATTTT. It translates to CASSSPTGGMLVDTQYF.

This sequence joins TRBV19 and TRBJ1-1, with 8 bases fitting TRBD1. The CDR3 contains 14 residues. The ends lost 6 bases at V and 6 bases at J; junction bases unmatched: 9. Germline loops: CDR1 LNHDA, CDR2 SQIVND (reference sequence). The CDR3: CASSPRQGHAEAFF. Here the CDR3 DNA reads TGTGCCAGTAGCCCTCGACAGGGGCACGCTGAAGCTTTCTTT.

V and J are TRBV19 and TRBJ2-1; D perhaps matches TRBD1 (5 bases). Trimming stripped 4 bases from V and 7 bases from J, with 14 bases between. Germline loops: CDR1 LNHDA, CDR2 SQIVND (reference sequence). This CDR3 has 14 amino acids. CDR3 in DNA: TGTGCCAGTAGTAGGGGCCGAGGAGAGAATGAGCAGTTCTTC. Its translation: CASSRGRGENEQFF.

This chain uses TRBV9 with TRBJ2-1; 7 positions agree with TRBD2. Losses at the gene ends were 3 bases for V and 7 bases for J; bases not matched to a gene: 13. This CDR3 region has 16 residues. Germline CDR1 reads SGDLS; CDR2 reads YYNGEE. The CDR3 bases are TGTGCCAGCAGCGCCTATATGCTAGCGGCACCTAATGAGCAGTTCTTC. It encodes CASSAYMLAAPNEQFF.

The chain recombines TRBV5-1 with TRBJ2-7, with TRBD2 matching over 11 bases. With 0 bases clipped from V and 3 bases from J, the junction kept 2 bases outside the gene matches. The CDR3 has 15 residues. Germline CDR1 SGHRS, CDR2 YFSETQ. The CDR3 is CASSLEGTSGYEQYF. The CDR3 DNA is TGCGCCAGCAGCTTGGAAGGGACTAGCGGCTACGAGCAGTACTTC. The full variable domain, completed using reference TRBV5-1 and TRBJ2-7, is KAGVTQTPRYLIKTRGQQVTLSCSPISGHRSVSWYQQTPGQGLQFLFEYFSETQRNKGNFPGRFSGRQFSNSRSEMNVSTLELGDSALYLCASSLEGTSGYEQYFGPGTRLTVT.

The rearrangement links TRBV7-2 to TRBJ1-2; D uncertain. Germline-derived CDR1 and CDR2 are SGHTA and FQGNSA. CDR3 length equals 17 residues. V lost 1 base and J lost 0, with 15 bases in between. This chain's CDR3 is CASSLETPARSNYGYTF. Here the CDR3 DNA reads TGTGCCAGCAGCTTAGAGACCCCAGCGCGATCTAACTATGGCTACACCTTC.

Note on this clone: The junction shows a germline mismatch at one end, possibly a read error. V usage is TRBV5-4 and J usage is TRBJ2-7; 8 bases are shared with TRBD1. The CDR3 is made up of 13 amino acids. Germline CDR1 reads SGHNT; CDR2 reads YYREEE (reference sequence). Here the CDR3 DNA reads TGTGCCAGCAACTTGGACAGGGCCCACGAGCAGTACTTC. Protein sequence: CASNLDRAHEQYF.

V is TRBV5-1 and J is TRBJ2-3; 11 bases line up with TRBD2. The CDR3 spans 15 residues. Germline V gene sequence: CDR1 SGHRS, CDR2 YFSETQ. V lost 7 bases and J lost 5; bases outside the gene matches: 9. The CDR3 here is CASGSLAGGGDTQYF. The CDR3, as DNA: TGCGCCAGCGGATCGTTAGCGGGAGGGGGAGATACGCAGTATTTT.

The CDR3 loop reads CASIWVGSGEQYF. CDR3 bases: TGTGCCAGCATTTGGGTAGGGTCGGGTGAGCAGTACTTC. The rearrangement joins TRBV2 to TRBJ2-7; D unresolved. V was shortened by 7 bases and J by 7 bases, with 17 bases between the two germline ends. Germline V gives CDR1 SNHLY, CDR2 FYNNEI. The CDR3 sequence is 13 residues long.

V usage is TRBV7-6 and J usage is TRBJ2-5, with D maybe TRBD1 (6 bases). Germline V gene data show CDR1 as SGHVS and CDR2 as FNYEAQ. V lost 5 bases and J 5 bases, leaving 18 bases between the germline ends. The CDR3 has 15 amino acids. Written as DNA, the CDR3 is TGTGCCAGCAGCGGGATTGGGGGCTATATGGAGACCCAGTACTTC. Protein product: CASSGIGGYMETQYF.

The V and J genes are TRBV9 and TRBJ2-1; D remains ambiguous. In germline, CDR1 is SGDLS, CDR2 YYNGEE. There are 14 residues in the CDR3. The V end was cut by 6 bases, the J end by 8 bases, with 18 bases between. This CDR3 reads CASKPTLVADEQFF. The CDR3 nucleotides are TGTGCCAGCAAACCAACGCTAGTGGCCGATGAGCAGTTCTTC.

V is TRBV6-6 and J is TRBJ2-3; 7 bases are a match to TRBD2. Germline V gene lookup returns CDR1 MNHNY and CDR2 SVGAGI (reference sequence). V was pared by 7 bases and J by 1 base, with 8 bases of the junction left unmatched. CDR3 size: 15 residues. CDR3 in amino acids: CASTLAGGGTDTQYF. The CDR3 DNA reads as TGTGCCAGCACCTTAGCGGGTGGGGGCACAGATACGCAGTATTTT.

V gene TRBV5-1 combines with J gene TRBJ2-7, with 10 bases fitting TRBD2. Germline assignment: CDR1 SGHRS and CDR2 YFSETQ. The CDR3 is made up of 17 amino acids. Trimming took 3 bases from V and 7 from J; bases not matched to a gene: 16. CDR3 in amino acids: CASSSFGLAAEVGEQYF. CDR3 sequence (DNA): TGCGCCAGCAGCTCTTTCGGACTAGCGGCGGAGGTCGGGGAGCAGTACTTC. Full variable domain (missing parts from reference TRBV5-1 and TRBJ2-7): KAGVTQTPRYLIKTRGQQVTLSCSPISGHRSVSWYQQTPGQGLQFLFEYFSETQRNKGNFPGRFSGRQFSNSRSEMNVSTLELGDSALYLCASSSFGLAAEVGEQYFGPGTRLTVT.

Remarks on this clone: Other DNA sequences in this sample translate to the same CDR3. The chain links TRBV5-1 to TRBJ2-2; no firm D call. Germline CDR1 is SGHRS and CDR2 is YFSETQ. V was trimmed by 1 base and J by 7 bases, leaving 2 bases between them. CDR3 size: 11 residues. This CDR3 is CASSLNGELFF. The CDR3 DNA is TGCGCCAGCAGCTTGAACGGGGAGCTGTTTTTT.

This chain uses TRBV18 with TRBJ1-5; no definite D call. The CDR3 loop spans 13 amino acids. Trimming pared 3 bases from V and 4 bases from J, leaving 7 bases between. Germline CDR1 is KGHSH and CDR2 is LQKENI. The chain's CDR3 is CASSPGWNQPQHF. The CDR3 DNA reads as TGTGCCAGCTCACCGGGCTGGAATCAGCCCCAGCATTTT.

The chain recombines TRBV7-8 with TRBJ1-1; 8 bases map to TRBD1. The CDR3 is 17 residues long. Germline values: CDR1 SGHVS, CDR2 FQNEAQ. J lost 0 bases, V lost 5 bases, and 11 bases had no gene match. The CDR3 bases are TGTGCCAGCAGCACTATTGGACAGGGCGGGGTGAACACTGAAGCTTTCTTT. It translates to CASSTIGQGGVNTEAFF.

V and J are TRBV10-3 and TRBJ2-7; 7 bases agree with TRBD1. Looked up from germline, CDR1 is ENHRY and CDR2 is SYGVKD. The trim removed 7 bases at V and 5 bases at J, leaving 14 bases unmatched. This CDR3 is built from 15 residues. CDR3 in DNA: TGTGCCATCACCCAGACAGGGAGAGTGGTTGACGAGCAGTACTTC. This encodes CAITQTGRVVDEQYF.

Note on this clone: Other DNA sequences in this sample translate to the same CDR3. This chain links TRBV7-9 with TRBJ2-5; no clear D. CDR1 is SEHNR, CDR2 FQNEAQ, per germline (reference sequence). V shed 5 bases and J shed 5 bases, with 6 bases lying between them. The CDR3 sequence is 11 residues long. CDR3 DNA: TGTGCCAGCAGCCCCATTGAGACCCAGTACTTC. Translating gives CASSPIETQYF.

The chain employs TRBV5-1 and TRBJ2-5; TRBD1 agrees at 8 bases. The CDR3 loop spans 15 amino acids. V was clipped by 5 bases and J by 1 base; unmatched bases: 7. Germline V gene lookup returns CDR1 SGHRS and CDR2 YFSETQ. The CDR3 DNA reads TGCGCCAGCAGGCCTCGTCAGGGGGCCCAAGAGACCCAGTACTTC. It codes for CASRPRQGAQETQYF.

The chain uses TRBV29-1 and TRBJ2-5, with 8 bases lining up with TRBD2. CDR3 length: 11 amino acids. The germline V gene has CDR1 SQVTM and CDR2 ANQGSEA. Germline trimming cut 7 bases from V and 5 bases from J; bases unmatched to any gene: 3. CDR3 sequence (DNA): TGCAGCGGGGGACTAGGGGAGACCCAGTACTTC. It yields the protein CSGGLGETQYF.

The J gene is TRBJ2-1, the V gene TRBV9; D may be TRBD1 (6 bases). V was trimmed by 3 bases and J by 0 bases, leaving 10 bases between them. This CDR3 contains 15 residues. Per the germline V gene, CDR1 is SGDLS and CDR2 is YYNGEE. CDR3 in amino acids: CASSEQGFSYNEQFF. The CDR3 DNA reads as TGTGCCAGCAGCGAACAGGGATTCTCCTACAATGAGCAGTTCTTC.

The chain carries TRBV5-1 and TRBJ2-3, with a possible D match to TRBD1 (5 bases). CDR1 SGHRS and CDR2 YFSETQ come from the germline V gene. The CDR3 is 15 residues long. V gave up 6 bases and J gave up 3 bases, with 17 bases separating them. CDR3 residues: CASTPLRPGTDTQYF. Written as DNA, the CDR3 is TGCGCCAGCACCCCCCTGAGGCCAGGGACAGATACGCAGTATTTT.